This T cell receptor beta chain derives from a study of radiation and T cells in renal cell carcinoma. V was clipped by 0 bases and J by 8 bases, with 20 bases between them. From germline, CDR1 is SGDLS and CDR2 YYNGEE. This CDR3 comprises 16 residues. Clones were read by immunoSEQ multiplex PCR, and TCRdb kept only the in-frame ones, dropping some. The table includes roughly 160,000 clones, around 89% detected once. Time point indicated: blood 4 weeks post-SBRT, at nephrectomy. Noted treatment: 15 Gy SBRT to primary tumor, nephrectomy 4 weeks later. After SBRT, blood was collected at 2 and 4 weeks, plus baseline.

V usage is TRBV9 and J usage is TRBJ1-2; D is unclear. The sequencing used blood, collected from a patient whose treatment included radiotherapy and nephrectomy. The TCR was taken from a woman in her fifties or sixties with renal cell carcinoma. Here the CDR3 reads CASSVGNGRLGGGYTF. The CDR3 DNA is TGTGCCAGCAGCGTAGGAAATGGGCGGCTAGGAGGGGGCTACACCTTC.